These T cell receptor beta chains were read from a single sample in a study of PD-L1 blockade in urothelial cancer. Produced via immunoSEQ multiplex PCR; TCRdb's table is partial and in-frame only. The sample lists roughly 100,000 clones; 83% were seen once. Source: PBMCs, taken around atezolizumab (anti-PD-L1) treatment. These receptor sequences come from a man between 70 and 80 years old with urothelial cancer. The CDR3 runs from the conserved cysteine through the conserved F or W. D genes are given only for firm matches. Clone size is shown for a subset of rows, as once, few, many or a class of expanded clone.

CDR3aa	CDR3nt	v_gene	d_gene	j_gene	abundance
CASSPGGNTEAFF	TGTGCCAGCAGCCCCGGGGGGAACACTGAAGCTTTCTTT	TRBV7-2	.	TRBJ1-1	.
CASSELADYTDTQYF	TGCGCCAGCAGCGAACTAGCGGATTACACAGATACGCAGTATTTT	TRBV5-1	TRBD2	TRBJ2-3	.
CASSVELADTQYF	TGTGCCAGCAGCGTAGAACTAGCGGATACGCAGTATTTT	TRBV9	TRBD2	TRBJ2-3	.
CASSASMRSQKTQYF	TGTGCCAGCAGTGCTAGTATGCGGTCCCAGAAGACCCAGTACTTC	TRBV6-1	.	TRBJ2-5	few
CASSTSPGQGNQPQHF	TGTGCCAGCAGTACCTCCCCGGGACAGGGCAATCAGCCCCAGCATTTT	TRBV28	TRBD1	TRBJ1-5	.
CASSLAWTPGVGYTF	TGTGCCAGCAGCTTGGCTTGGACACCGGGGGTTGGCTACACCTTC	TRBV5-5	.	TRBJ1-2	.
CASTQGTGVKKLFF	TGTGCCAGCACCCAGGGGACAGGCGTGAAAAAACTGTTTTTT	TRBV4-2	TRBD1	TRBJ1-4	once
CASSASSNYGYTF	TGTGCCAGCAGTGCCTCTTCTAACTATGGCTACACCTTC	TRBV6-1	.	TRBJ1-2	.
CSATSGDTQYF	TGCAGTGCAACGTCGGGAGATACGCAGTATTTT	TRBV20-1	.	TRBJ2-3	.
CASSQMVGAWGEKLFF	TGTGCCAGCAGCCAAATGGTGGGGGCCTGGGGCGAAAAACTGTTTTTT	TRBV14	.	TRBJ1-4	.
CASSPRQGANEKLFF	TGTGCCAGCAGCCCCCGACAGGGCGCTAATGAAAAACTGTTTTTT	TRBV5-4	TRBD1	TRBJ1-4	.
CASSLTGGETEAFF	TGTGCCAGCAGCCTAACAGGGGGGGAGACTGAAGCTTTCTTT	TRBV7-3	TRBD1	TRBJ1-1	.
CASSFWGGQGNYGYTF	TGTGCCAGTAGTTTTTGGGGGGGACAGGGGAACTATGGCTACACCTTC	TRBV19	TRBD1	TRBJ1-2	.
CASLKGVGLYNEQFF	TGTGCCAGCCTCAAGGGGGTTGGTTTGTACAATGAGCAGTTCTTC	TRBV7-2	.	TRBJ2-1	.
CASSNTGSLTEAFF	TGTGCCAGCAGTAATACAGGGTCCCTCACTGAAGCTTTCTTT	TRBV6-6	.	TRBJ1-1	once
CASRQAGGTYNEQFF	TGTGCCAGCAGACAAGCGGGGGGGACATACAATGAGCAGTTCTTC	TRBV27	TRBD2	TRBJ2-1	.
CASSPRQGAYEQYF	TGTGCCAGCAGCCCAAGACAGGGGGCCTACGAGCAGTACTTC	TRBV9	TRBD1	TRBJ2-7	.
CASSVATAGLAFDTQYF	TGTGCCAGCAGCGTAGCTACGGCGGGACTAGCGTTCGATACGCAGTATTTT	TRBV9	TRBD2	TRBJ2-3	.
CASSAPAGNEQFF	TGTGCCAGCAGCGCCCCCGCCGGGAATGAGCAGTTCTTC	TRBV5-5	.	TRBJ2-1	.
CASSPFGTGNTEAFF	TGTGCCAGCTCACCGTTTGGGACAGGGAATACTGAAGCTTTCTTT	TRBV18	TRBD1	TRBJ1-1	few
CASSFNSGGQETQYF	TGCGCCAGCAGCTTCAACAGTGGGGGGCAAGAGACCCAGTACTTC	TRBV5-1	.	TRBJ2-5	.
CASSFGIRGTEAFF	TGTGCCAGCAGTTTTGGCATAAGGGGCACTGAAGCTTTCTTT	TRBV6-5	.	TRBJ1-1	.
CATSRARLSNQPQHF	TGTGCCACCAGCAGAGCTCGACTGAGCAATCAGCCCCAGCATTTT	TRBV15	.	TRBJ1-5	.
CASSQGAAGRPGETQYF	TGTGCCAGCAGCCAGGGGGCAGCGGGACGTCCCGGGGAGACCCAGTACTTC	TRBV14	.	TRBJ2-5	.
CATSPRENTGELFF	TGTGCCACCTCGCCCAGGGAGAACACCGGGGAGCTGTTTTTT	TRBV25-1	.	TRBJ2-2	.
CASSFQEGNEKLFF	TGTGCCAGCAGCTTTCAGGAAGGCAATGAAAAACTGTTTTTT	TRBV11-3	.	TRBJ1-4	.
CSVKDRDEKLFF	TGCAGCGTTAAAGACAGGGATGAAAAACTGTTTTTT	TRBV29-1	TRBD1	TRBJ1-4	.
CASSVKGGRTDTQYF	TGTGCCAGCAGCGTAAAGGGAGGCCGCACAGATACGCAGTATTTT	TRBV9	.	TRBJ2-3	once
CASVSVGYHGYTF	TGTGCTAGTGTCTCAGTCGGGTATCATGGCTACACCTTC	TRBV12-5	.	TRBJ1-2	.
CASSGLGQGNEKLFF	TGTGCCAGTAGTGGATTGGGACAGGGGAATGAAAAACTGTTTTTT	TRBV19	TRBD1	TRBJ1-4	.
CASSLAGVPDTQYF	TGCGCCAGCAGCTTGGCGGGGGTCCCAGATACGCAGTATTTT	TRBV5-1	.	TRBJ2-3	.
CASSYSGTPGGAFF	TGTGCCAGCAGTTACTCGGGGACCCCGGGGGGAGCTTTCTTT	TRBV6-5	.	TRBJ1-1	.
CASSNDRVGRTDTQYF	TGTGCCAGTAGTAACGACAGGGTTGGTAGGACAGATACGCAGTATTTT	TRBV19	TRBD1	TRBJ2-3	.
CASSPRQTTGELFF	TGTGCCAGCAGCCCCCGACAGACGACCGGGGAGCTGTTTTTT	TRBV9	.	TRBJ2-2	once
CASSQDLTGSDEQYF	TGCGCCAGCAGCCAAGACTTGACAGGGTCAGACGAGCAGTACTTC	TRBV4-3	TRBD1	TRBJ2-7	.
CASSPGASGRANYEQYF	TGTGCCAGCAGCCCGGGCGCTAGCGGGAGGGCCAACTACGAGCAGTACTTC	TRBV5-4	TRBD2	TRBJ2-7	.
CASSLVQGSGANVLTF	TGTGCCAGCAGCTTGGTGCAGGGTTCTGGGGCCAACGTCCTGACTTTC	TRBV5-5	.	TRBJ2-6	.
CASSTSGATNEKLFF	TGTGCCAGTAGTACTTCAGGGGCAACTAATGAAAAACTGTTTTTT	TRBV19	.	TRBJ1-4	.
CASSEETGVGGYTF	TGTGCCAGCAGTGAAGAGACAGGGGTTGGTGGCTACACCTTC	TRBV6-5	TRBD1	TRBJ1-2	.
CASSPTARGQGSEQFF	TGTGCCAGCAGCCCGACAGCAAGGGGACAGGGAAGTGAGCAGTTCTTC	TRBV7-6	TRBD1	TRBJ2-1	.
CASSLETGDTGELFF	TGCGCCAGCAGCTTGGAGACAGGAGACACCGGGGAGCTGTTTTTT	TRBV5-1	.	TRBJ2-2	.
CAWGSPPSVNEQFF	TGTGCCTGGGGAAGTCCCCCTAGCGTAAATGAGCAGTTCTTC	TRBV30	.	TRBJ2-1	.
CASSLKTSGNTGELFF	TGTGCCAGCTCACTTAAGACTAGCGGGAACACCGGGGAGCTGTTTTTT	TRBV18	TRBD2	TRBJ2-2	.
CASSSNSLVYEQYF	TGTGCCAGCAGCTCCAACTCTCTGGTCTACGAGCAGTACTTC	TRBV7-2	.	TRBJ2-7	many